The entry below describes one T cell receptor (beta chain). The antigen remains unidentified. The record originates from a study of CD8 T cells in ankylosing spondylitis. The study's findings and limits: Enrichment of disease-linked clones was reportedly significant in matched ankylosing spondylitis synovial fluid. CD8+ disease-linked clones were present at relatively low frequencies in blood. Among TCR beta sequences, a motif of about 8 highly homologous variants appeared characteristic of ankylosing spondylitis blood.

The J segment lost 8 bases and the V segment lost 6 bases, leaving 8 bases of the junction unmatched. CDR1 is MNHNS, CDR2 SASEGT, per germline. CDR3 length: 14 residues. Each TCR beta library was made by quantitative 5'-RACE that incorporated molecular barcodes. TCRdb analysed the 5' RACE reads with MiXCR anew, one entry per CDR3 protein. This table holds 500,000 or so distinct CDR3 sequences, about 5.4% found once. The TCR originated in a male donor with ankylosing spondylitis. The rearrangement links TRBV6-1 to TRBJ1-4; 8 bases match TRBD1. The sequenced material came from blood, either unsorted or a sorted T cell fraction (not recorded which). This chain's CDR3 is CASRSTGEGEKLFF. CDR3 in DNA: TGTGCCAGCAGATCGACAGGGGAGGGAGAAAAACTGTTTTTT.